This T cell receptor beta chain was recovered during a study of cytomegalovirus exposure and HLA in healthy donors (TCRdb year 2017). Regarding the complete study: According to a later analysis, one platform produced both the roughly 110 validation repertoires and the roughly 660 repertoires of the first cohort. The study aimed to test whether signatures of past pathogen exposure could be identified by cataloging public T cell receptors. In addition to the first cohort of 666 subjects, a separate validation cohort of 100 to 150 different subjects was used. High-throughput TCR immunosequencing, statistical association of individual TCRs with disease status, and machine learning were combined to predict cytomegalovirus infection status. Overall study outcomes, separate from this receptor: Three of the identified cytomegalovirus-associated TCR beta chains were confirmed in vitro to be specific for cytomegalovirus antigens. The study gave a list of under 200 TCR beta chains associated with cytomegalovirus. A later analysis had no HLA typing for the validation cohort, so co-occurrence there was scored across all 120 repertoires. The authors suggested that the approach could potentially be generalized to other disease states and immunological phenotypes. While some public TCRs were present in many individuals, most TCR sequences turned up only very rarely across donors. The classifier was reported to diagnose cytomegalovirus status with high specificity and sensitivity in both the original cohort and the validation cohort. Subsequent analysis determined that TCRs grouped into clusters in the first cohort also showed a tendency toward co-occurrence across the approximately 120 validation repertoires, and 85% to 95% of cluster scores exceeded 0.

Donors formed part of the validation cohort, which comprised 95 to 150 subjects and was distinct from the first cohort of 670 or so subjects. Library generation was performed with the immunoSEQ multiplex PCR assay. Per the original workflow: A statistical classification framework was built for diagnosing cytomegalovirus status from the catalog of TCR beta chain sequences. Held by TCRdb, this immuneACCESS table contains in-frame sequences only and omits some clones. Under half of the omission traces to an unresolved V gene where checked; the cause of the rest is unknown. V, J and clone size are taken as reported in that table, and D and trimming were inferred from the DNA itself. The sample includes some 270,000 clones, with around 85% observed a single time. Of the sample, approximately 1% falls within the top ten clones. Points on this clone: This receptor's antigen is unknown. The record has no base qualities; no much larger clone is one base away.

Including cysteine and phenylalanine, the CDR3 has 16 amino acids. CDR3 DNA only is kept here, 48 bases in frame from base 1. V drops 3 bases and J drops 7 bases, leaving 18 bases in between. Via the germline V gene, CDR1 is MDHEN and CDR2 SYDVKM. This receptor was taken from a woman under 30 in good health and CMV-seronegative. The sample was PBMCs. Recombination linked TRBV28 to TRBJ2-2; a tentative D call is TRBD1 (5 bases match). The CDR3 region: CASSLPAGKLVGELFF. Read as DNA, the sequence is TGTGCCAGCAGTTTGCCGGCAGGGAAATTAGTCGGGGAGCTGTTTTTT. Reference TRBV28 and TRBJ2-2 genes cover what lies past the CDR3, so the full variable domain is DVKVTQSSRYLVKRTGEKVFLECVQDMDHENMFWYRQDPGLGLRLIYFSYDVKMKEKGDIPEGYSVSREKKERFSLILESASTNQTSMYLCASSLPAGKLVGELFFGEGSRLTVL.